These 17 T cell receptor beta chains share one sample of origin, sequenced in a study of blood T cell repertoires in COVID-19. Repertoires were generated with immunoSEQ multiplex PCR, while TCRdb's copy carries only in-frame clones and drops some. This repertoire shows a few hundred thousand clones, roughly 80% found once; its top ten account for roughly 3.1%. Sequencing used PBMCs or T cells enriched from blood (not recorded which). These receptors came from a man aged 45-60 years who had recovered from COVID-19.

The count of this clone is one. This chain connects TRBV13 to TRBJ2-7, with D uncertain. The germline V gene has CDR1 PRHDT and CDR2 FYEKMQ (reference sequence). The V end was cut by 3 bases, the J end by 6 bases, with 6 bases between. The CDR3 has 11 amino acids. The CDR3 region has the DNA TGTGCCAGCAGCTTTAATCGCGAGCAGTACTTC. Protein: CASSFNREQYF.

The rearrangement joins TRBV7-9 to TRBJ1-2, with no clear D. The CDR3 totals 14 residues. Germline V CDR1 and CDR2: SEHNR, FQNEAQ (reference sequence). Trimming took off 0 bases at V and 0 bases at J, with 5 bases between the two ends. The CDR3, as DNA: TGTGCCAGCAGCTTAGCAGTAGCTAACTATGGCTACACCTTC. Translated, it gives CASSLAVANYGYTF.

The rearrangement joins TRBV2 to TRBJ1-5; a possible D gene is TRBD1 (6 bases). The CDR3 totals 15 residues. Germline CDR1 and CDR2: SNHLY and FYNNEI. Trimming left V 2 bases short and J 4 bases short, with 12 bases between. CDR3 in DNA: TGTGCCAGCAGTGAACAGGGGATAGGGAATCAGCCCCAGCATTTT. Protein sequence: CASSEQGIGNQPQHF.

This clone was detected once. The J gene is TRBJ1-5, the V gene TRBV7-3, with 7 bases aligning to TRBD1. The CDR3 spans 13 residues. CDR1 SGHTA and CDR2 FQGTGA come from the germline V gene. Trimming took 5 bases from V and 7 from J; bases not matched to a gene: 5. The CDR3 sequence: CASSEDRIQPQHF. The DNA for the CDR3 is TGTGCCAGCAGCGAGGACAGGATACAGCCCCAGCATTTT.

The genes are TRBV7-6 and TRBJ2-7; TRBD2 agrees at 13 bases. The CDR3 is made up of 15 amino acids. The germline V gene encodes CDR1 SGHVS and CDR2 FNYEAQ. V lost 5 bases and J lost 5; bases outside the gene matches: 6. The CDR3 nucleotides read TGTGCCAGCAGCACCTGGACTAGCGGGAGCGACGAGCAGTACTTC. Translated, it gives CASSTWTSGSDEQYF.

This clone has more than one count but fewer than ten. CDR3 in DNA: TGTGCCAGCTTCGCGGGCGGCTCCTACGAGCAGTACTTC. Translation: CASFAGGSYEQYF. The V and J genes are TRBV18 and TRBJ2-7, with D maybe TRBD2 (5 bases). Trimming left V 7 bases short and J 0 bases short, with 10 bases between. This CDR3 comprises 13 residues. Germline loops: CDR1 KGHSH, CDR2 LQKENI.

This clone was seen a few times. This chain uses TRBV5-1 with TRBJ2-7; 10 nucleotides match TRBD1. The CDR3 is made up of 15 amino acids. V shed 3 bases, J shed 6 bases, and the junction held 9 bases outside the gene matches. Per the germline V gene, CDR1 is SGHRS and CDR2 is YFSETQ. The CDR3 here is CASSSYPGTGVEQYF. CDR3 coding DNA: TGCGCCAGCAGCTCATATCCCGGGACAGGGGTCGAGCAGTACTTC.

The chain uses TRBV6-6 and TRBJ1-5, with TRBD1 matching 7 bases. This CDR3 spans 16 amino acids. V shed 9 bases, J shed 1 base, and the junction held 12 bases outside the gene matches. Germline V CDR1 and CDR2: MNHNY, SVGAGI (reference sequence). The CDR3 loop is CASRIAGTASNQPQHF. CDR3 DNA: TGTGCCAGTCGGATAGCCGGGACAGCGAGCAATCAGCCCCAGCATTTT.

The chain couples TRBV5-1 to TRBJ2-7; D might be TRBD2 (6 bases). This CDR3 is built from 15 residues. Trimming left V 3 bases short and J 3 bases short, with 16 bases between. Germline loops: CDR1 SGHRS, CDR2 YFSETQ. CDR3 sequence reads: CASSSPGLAGYEQYF. For the CDR3, the DNA is TGCGCCAGCAGCTCACCGGGACTCGCCGGCTACGAGCAGTACTTC.

The rearrangement joins TRBV6-5 to TRBJ1-5; 7 bases are a match to TRBD1. The V gene's germline CDR1 is MNHEY and CDR2 SVGAGI. The junction had 9 bases not matched to a gene; V was cut back by 9 bases and J by 4 bases. The CDR3 extends over 14 amino acids. The CDR3 DNA reads TGTGCCAGTACACTGACAGGGCAAAATCAGCCCCAGCATTTT. The encoded protein is CASTLTGQNQPQHF.

The J gene is TRBJ1-5, the V gene TRBV5-6; 9 nucleotides align to TRBD1. Germline V CDR1 and CDR2: SGHDT, YYEEEE. V dropped 2 bases and J dropped 5; count of bases not matched to a gene: 8. This CDR3 comprises 16 residues. CDR3 region: CASSLNRGQGDQPQHF. In nucleotides, the CDR3 is TGTGCCAGCAGCTTAAATCGGGGACAGGGCGATCAGCCCCAGCATTTT.

The V call is TRBV19, the J call TRBJ1-5; D may be TRBD1 (6 bases). Trimming left V 10 bases short and J 2 bases short, with 21 bases between. Germline CDR1 LNHDA, CDR2 SQIVND (reference sequence). The CDR3 consists of 16 residues. CDR3 residues: CATKGVGTLGNQPQHF. CDR3 DNA sequence: TGTGCCACTAAGGGGGTCGGGACCCTGGGCAATCAGCCCCAGCATTTT.

The V gene is TRBV5-1, the J gene TRBJ2-3, with unresolved D. Trimming took 4 bases from V and 2 from J, leaving 14 bases between them. Germline V CDR1 and CDR2: SGHRS, YFSETQ. This CDR3 has 15 amino acids. The CDR3: CASSTGSPSTDTQYF. The CDR3 DNA reads as TGCGCCAGCAGCACCGGGTCCCCGTCCACAGATACGCAGTATTTT.

V is TRBV18 and J is TRBJ2-7; tentative D call: TRBD1 (6 bases). In germline, CDR1 is KGHSH, CDR2 LQKENI. CDR3 length: 13 residues. V shed 2 bases and J shed 5 bases, with 10 bases lying between them. CDR3 loop: CASSPSSGDEQYF. The CDR3, as DNA: TGTGCCAGCTCACCATCGTCAGGGGACGAGCAGTACTTC.

The chain combines TRBV4-1 with TRBJ2-7; D is possibly TRBD2 (5 bases). This CDR3 contains 15 residues. The germline gives CDR1 MGHRA, CDR2 YSYEKL. Trimming removed 4 bases from V and 1 base from J, with 14 bases in between. In nucleotides, the CDR3 is TGCGCCAGCAGCCCTCCCTCGGGGTCATCCTACGAGCAGTACTTC. Amino acids: CASSPPSGSSYEQYF.

The chain couples TRBV7-3 to TRBJ1-2; 7 bases align to TRBD1. V lost 5 bases, J lost 8 bases, and 8 bases stayed unmatched. Germline CDR1 is SGHTA and CDR2 is FQGTGA. CDR3 size: 13 residues. The CDR3 sequence: CASSRRQGEGYTF. CDR3 bases: TGTGCCAGCAGCCGCCGACAGGGTGAGGGCTACACCTTC.

The rearrangement joins TRBV4-3 to TRBJ2-3; tentative D call: TRBD2 (6 bases). V lost 0 bases and J lost 0, with 13 bases in between. This CDR3 is built from 17 residues. Germline values: CDR1 LGHNA, CDR2 YSLEER. The CDR3 DNA reads as TGCGCCAGCAGCCAAGAGGTGGGGGGAACTAGCACAGATACGCAGTATTTT. This sequence encodes CASSQEVGGTSTDTQYF.